Described below is a single TCR beta chain sequence and its context. What it recognizes is unknown. These data belong to a study of cytomegalovirus exposure and HLA in healthy donors. Study results and limitations: There were reportedly fewer N-insertions in an Asian-associated ancestry cluster than the approximately 640-donor mean, in a later analysis.

PCR used 60 Vbeta primers and 13 Jbeta primers. Profiled with immunoSEQ multiplex PCR; TCRdb holds only in-frame clones, not every one. The sample has about 140,000 clones; around 83% are singletons. With 5 bases removed from V and 0 bases from J, the gap between germline ends came to 10 bases. Germline-derived CDR1 and CDR2 are MDHEN and SYDVKM. This CDR3 contains 14 residues. This TCR was sampled from a male donor in good health and CMV-seropositive. Sample: PBMCs. The chain employs TRBV28 and TRBJ2-5; no firm D call. In nucleotides, the CDR3 is TGTGCCAGCAGTACCTCTATGTACCAAGAGACCCAGTACTTC. Its translation is CASSTSMYQETQYF.